This T cell receptor beta chain originates from a study of post-analysis software for immune sequencing data. Study information: The disease courses spanned relapsing-remitting, secondary progressive and progressive-relapsing forms of multiple sclerosis. Study findings and constraints: With F measure, samples from one preparation batch clustered together strongly. Multiple sclerosis patients had significantly lower normalized Chao1 diversity than controls. TRBV5-6, TRBV5-1 and TRBV20-1 were among roughly 5 TRBV segments more frequent in patients than controls.

This clonotype was seen just once. Its antigen remains unidentified. Trimming removed 4 bases from V and 1 base from J, with 19 bases in between. The CDR3 covers 17 residues. Germline CDR1 MDHEN, CDR2 SYDVKM. The library was made from cDNA and included unique molecular identifiers. TCRdb analysed the PCR reads with MiXCR anew, one entry per CDR3 protein. This sample has approximately 460,000 distinct CDR3 sequences, with less than 45% found just once. This chain uses TRBV28 with TRBJ1-1; D may be TRBD1 (6 bases). This receptor was taken from a girl under 18 with multiple sclerosis. The sequencing sample was made of blood. The CDR3 DNA reads TGTGCCAGCAGTTCACAACCCAGGGGCCGATGGAACACTGAAGCTTTCTTT. As protein: CASSSQPRGRWNTEAFF. The full variable domain, rest sourced from reference TRBV28 and TRBJ1-1, is DVKVTQSSRYLVKRTGEKVFLECVQDMDHENMFWYRQDPGLGLRLIYFSYDVKMKEKGDIPEGYSVSREKKERFSLILESASTNQTSMYLCASSSQPRGRWNTEAFFGQGTRLTVV.